Each of the 3 T cell receptor beta chains below was sequenced from the same sample in a study of blood T cells in healthy people across ages. Through a sample-barcoded 5' primer and a J-beta primer mix, a second PCR was run for 7 to 11 cycles. TCRdb re-called the 5' RACE reads through MiXCR, storing one row per CDR3 protein. The sample has hundreds of thousands of distinct CDR3 sequences, about 42% seen once; the top ten hold roughly 19%. Sequenced sample: blood. The receptors stem from a woman between 55 and 75 years old in good health.

V gene TRBV28 combines with J gene TRBJ2-2; D is unclear. In germline, CDR1 is MDHEN, CDR2 SYDVKM. V dropped 5 bases and J dropped 5 bases, with 6 bases sitting between them. The CDR3 sequence is 12 residues long. The CDR3 reads CASSTFTGELFF. The CDR3 DNA is TGTGCCAGCAGTACCTTTACCGGGGAGCTGTTTTTT.

This clonotype was observed a single time. One end of the junction does not line up with germline, which may come from a read error. CDR3 in DNA: TGTGCCGGCAGCTTGGTTAGCGGGGCAGGGGAGACCCAGTACTTC. This translates into CAGSLVSGAGETQYF. This chain uses TRBV5-5 with TRBJ2-5; TRBD2 matches at 8 bases. CDR3 size: 15 residues. The V gene's germline CDR1 is SGHKS and CDR2 YYEKEE (reference sequence).

In its sample, this clonotype was seen a few times. The V gene is TRBV24-1, the J gene TRBJ2-1; 7 bases agree with TRBD1. The V segment lost 6 bases and the J segment 2 bases; nucleotides outside the gene matches: 6. The CDR3 runs to 15 residues. Germline V lookup: CDR1 KGHDR, CDR2 SFDVKD. CDR3 DNA: TGTGCCACCAGTCCCGGGACAGCAACCTACAATGAGCAGTTCTTC. Its translation: CATSPGTATYNEQFF.